This T cell receptor (beta chain) was sequenced during a study of cytomegalovirus exposure and HLA in healthy donors. Points from the study as a whole: Investigators reported 150 to 200 TCR beta chains as tied to cytomegalovirus.

Only in-frame clones appear in the TCRdb table, and some are missing; sequencing was by immunoSEQ multiplex PCR. Among about 160,000 clones listed, around 96% were seen once. Points on this clone: Antigen unknown.

Sequenced sample: PBMCs. This sequence originates from a woman between 18 and 30 years old in good health and CMV-seronegative.

The CDR3 sequence is CASSLIGVSYEQYF. In DNA form, the CDR3 reads TGTGCCAGCAGCTTGATCGGGGTCTCCTACGAGCAGTACTTC. V usage is TRBV7-2 and J usage is TRBJ2-7; D may be TRBD2 (5 bases). Germline CDR1 reads SGHTA; CDR2 reads FQGNSA. V lost 3 bases and J lost 0, with 9 bases in between. The length of the CDR3 is 14 residues.